This T cell receptor beta chain was obtained from a study of beta chain features in type 1 diabetes. Regarding the study as a whole: No resolution was reached here on whether HLA type influences TCRB rearrangement. VDJ junctions sequenced from type 1 diabetes patients showed fewer insertions and more deletions.

What was sequenced were expressed TCRB transcripts, since all of the isolated RNA had been reverse transcribed. Profiling relied on immunoSEQ multiplex PCR, and the TCRdb table lists in-frame clones only, not all of them. The table lists hundreds of thousands of clones, around 15% of them singletons. With respect to this clone: Its antigen is unknown.

Every participating donor gave one draw, a heparinised blood sample averaging approximately 110 mL. Based on CD45RO/CCR7/CD25/CD127/CD95/CD27, CD4+ regulatory, stem cell-like memory, naive and central memory cells were sorted. The CDR3 is 13 residues long. CDR1 is SGDLS, CDR2 YYNGEE, per germline. V lost 3 bases, J lost 4 bases, and 10 bases lay in between. The sequence derives from a man younger than 35 in good health. The material sequenced was naive CD4+ T cells from blood. The chain joins TRBV9 to TRBJ1-1, with a weak D call TRBD1 (6 bases). Here the CDR3 reads CASSDRASTEAFF. The CDR3 region has the DNA TGTGCCAGCAGCGACAGGGCCAGCACTGAAGCTTTCTTT.